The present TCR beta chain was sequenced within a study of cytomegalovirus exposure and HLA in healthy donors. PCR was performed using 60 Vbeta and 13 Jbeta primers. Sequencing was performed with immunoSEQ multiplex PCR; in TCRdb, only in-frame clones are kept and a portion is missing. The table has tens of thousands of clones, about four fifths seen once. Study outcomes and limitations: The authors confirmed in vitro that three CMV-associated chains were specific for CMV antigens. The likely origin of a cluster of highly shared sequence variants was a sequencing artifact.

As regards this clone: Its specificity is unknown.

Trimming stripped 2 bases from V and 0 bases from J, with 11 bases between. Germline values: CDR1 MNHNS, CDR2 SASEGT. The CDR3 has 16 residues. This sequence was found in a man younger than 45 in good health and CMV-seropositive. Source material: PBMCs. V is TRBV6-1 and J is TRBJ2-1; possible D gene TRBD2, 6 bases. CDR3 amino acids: CASSEFGGTSYNEQFF. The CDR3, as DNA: TGTGCCAGCAGTGAATTTGGGGGGACCTCCTACAATGAGCAGTTCTTC.